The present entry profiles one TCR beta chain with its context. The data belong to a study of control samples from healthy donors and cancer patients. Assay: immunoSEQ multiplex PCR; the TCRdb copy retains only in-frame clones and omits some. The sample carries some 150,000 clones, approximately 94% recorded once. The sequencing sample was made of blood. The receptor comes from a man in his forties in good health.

The CDR3 DNA is TGTGCCAGCAGGCCGGTGAGGGACAGGGCCACTGAGCAGTTCTTC. It encodes CASRPVRDRATEQFF. The chain links TRBV11-2 to TRBJ2-1; TRBD1 aligns across 9 bases. There are 15 residues in the CDR3. Germline CDR1 is SGHAT and CDR2 is FQNNGV. V was pared by 6 bases and J by 9 bases, with 12 bases of the junction left unmatched.